This note documents a single T cell receptor (beta chain) sequence. Its antigen is unknown. No qualities accompany the bases; no much larger clone lies one base away. The entire isolated RNA was reverse transcribed using the High Capacity cDNA Reverse Transcription Kit, and thus expressed TCRB transcripts were sequenced. Naive, central memory and regulatory T cell samples underwent deep immunoSEQ sequencing, averaging around 3.6 million total reads per sample. Sorted cells were lysed in RLT buffer, and RNA was extracted using DNase-treated RNeasy Micro or Mini kits according to cell number. Each cell subset was processed on its own to prevent cross-contamination, while patient and healthy donor samples were processed together. The immunoSEQ multiplex PCR was used to amplify TCRB sequences from cDNA, generating 87-bp fragments that spanned the CDR3 region. Sequencing of the amplicons was done on the Illumina HiSeq platform. Turning to the authors' computational methods: PCR bias was corrected computationally using synthetic template baselines, and reads within Hamming distance 2 were collapsed, with unmergeable singletons discarded. Reads were aligned against IMGT to assign V, D and J genes, CDR3 length and insertions or deletions at six rearrangement sites. Within each subset, clonotype counts were normalized to sorted cell number, after which true diversity and Gini coefficients were computed with the tcR R package. The overlap coefficient, calculated on TCRB nucleotide sequences, was used to measure repertoire sharing. Out-of-frame TCRB sequences from naive cells were analyzed as a proxy for the pre-selection repertoire. TCRdb took over this immuneACCESS table, retaining in-frame rearrangements with V and J assigned. Such tables are incomplete; in checked studies, under half of the missing clones stem from an unresolved V gene, and the remainder is unexplained. That table furnishes V, J and clone size, whereas the DNA furnished D and trimming. This sample has roughly 450,000 clones in its table, and about 15% of those were observed once. The ten largest clones represent roughly 0.036% of the sample.

From each donor, a single peripheral blood sample of about 100 mL on average was drawn into heparinised tubes. Naive, central memory, regulatory and stem cell-like memory CD4+ T cells were sorted on a BD FACSAria II using a panel including CD45RO, CCR7, CD25, CD127, CD95 and CD27. Purity was above 95% for every sorted population. Right away, PBMCs were isolated by Lymphoprep density gradient centrifugation and were stained directly, with no culture step. So that batch effects would be minimized, each experiment stained and sorted samples in pairs, pairing one healthy donor with one patient. This entry is derived from a study of beta chain features in type 1 diabetes (dated by TCRdb to the late 2010s). For the wider study: No differences in mean age, gender distribution, total cell number or subset yield were found between patients and healthy donors. A total of about 99,000,000 sorted cells were examined across all samples, and RNA yield correlated strongly with the number of cells per subset. The study compared TCRB repertoires of sorted circulating CD4+ T cell subsets between recently diagnosed type 1 diabetes patients and matched healthy donors. Regulatory and stem cell-like memory subsets were isolated from only 8 patients and roughly eight healthy donors, whereas naive and central memory subsets came from all 30 or so donors.

The CDR3 measures 13 amino acids from cysteine to phenylalanine. Of all the DNA, just the CDR3 is kept, 39 bases in frame from base 1. After removal of 0 bases from V and 4 bases from J, the junction retains 1 base not matched to a gene. CDR1 is given as GTSNPN and CDR2 as SVGIG, both from the germline V gene (reference sequence). Broader findings and caveats from the paper: Because cDNA rather than genomic DNA was sequenced, highly expressing activated cells could have been over-represented, although no difference in activation and CD3 levels was found between groups. Fewer insertions and more nucleotide deletions at VDJ recombination sites were observed in patients with type 1 diabetes, implying thymic rearrangement abnormalities. Naive, central memory and regulatory TCRB repertoires appeared to be more similar among patients than among healthy donors. Shorter templates might be favored by PCR, yet because patient and control samples were amplified and corrected together, any such skew would affect both groups equally. Type 1 diabetes patients showed a moderate but significant shortening of TCRB CDR3 length in all four CD4+ subsets. HLA sub-analyses involved small numbers of individuals, so any influence of HLA type on TCRB rearrangement remained unresolved.

The clonotype comes from a man aged 30 to 45 in good health. The sequence links TRBV30 to TRBJ2-5; 8 central nucleotides agree with TRBD2. Material: naive CD4+ T cells from blood. What this sample's cell subset or site label stands for: true naive CD4+ T cells. The bases read TGTGCCTGGAGTGTACGGGAGGGAGAGACCCAGTACTTC. It codes for CAWSVREGETQYF.